The entry below gives a single T cell receptor beta chain sequence along with its context. The data derive from a study of TIL therapy for anti-PD-1-resistant metastatic lung cancer. Stated time point: pre-treatment sample, taken before nivolumab and TIL therapy. Germline CDR1 SGDLS, CDR2 YYNGEE. The V and J ends lost 1 base and 6 bases, in that order; junction bases with no gene match: 5. There are 15 residues in the CDR3. Sequencing used immunoSEQ v3. Here immunoSEQ multiplex PCR was the method, and the copy in TCRdb shows in-frame clones only, minus some. The sample shows tens of thousands of clones, under 80% of them seen only once.

The gene calls are TRBV9 and TRBJ1-5; 9 bases are shared with TRBD1. The specimen was blood, collected at baseline. This TCR was sampled from a person aged 25 to 85 with non-small cell lung cancer. The CDR3 bases are TGTGCCAGCAGCGTAAGTGACAGGGGGGGTCAGCCCCAGCATTTT. Its translation is CASSVSDRGGQPQHF.